The sequence of this T cell receptor beta chain was determined in a study of blood T cell repertoires in COVID-19. Study context: There were acute and convalescent COVID-19 samples, and they came from the United States, Italy and Spain. Sources were T cells, B-cell-depleted T cells, or PBMCs; the material itself was cDNA or gDNA.

In the study's own analysis: Amplification of reference gene primers provided the estimated nucleated cell counts. Generated by immunoSEQ multiplex PCR, the TCRdb table keeps only in-frame clones and is missing some. V, J and clone size derive from that table, while D and trimming were established from the DNA sequence. Of about 35,000 clones in the sample, roughly 85% were seen once. CDR1 and CDR2 (germline): SQVTM, ANQGSEA. With 7 bases removed from V and 2 bases from J, the gap between germline ends came to 10 bases. This CDR3 region has 12 residues. Only one count was recorded for this clone. This TCR was recovered from a man aged 60 to 75 with active or convalescent COVID-19. The sequenced sample consisted of peripheral blood. The V call is TRBV29-1, the J call TRBJ2-3, with D possibly TRBD2 on 5 matching bases. The CDR3 protein is CSAKTNTDTQYF. CDR3 DNA sequence: TGCAGCGCTAAGACTAACACAGATACGCAGTATTTT.